One sample yielded the 20 T cell receptor beta chains listed below, sequenced in a study of cytomegalovirus exposure and HLA in healthy donors. It was with 60 Vbeta and 13 Jbeta primers that the PCR ran. Generated by immunoSEQ multiplex PCR, the TCRdb table keeps only in-frame clones and is missing some. The table records 140,000 to 150,000 clones, over 60% of them present only once. Specimen: PBMCs. These receptors all stem from a man aged 35 to 55 in good health and CMV-seropositive.

This clone was seen once. The rearrangement uses TRBV18 and TRBJ1-4; 7 nucleotides align to TRBD1. The V and J ends lost 6 bases and 5 bases, in that order; junction bases with no gene match: 9. This CDR3 has 15 amino acids. The germline V gene encodes CDR1 KGHSH and CDR2 LQKENI. The CDR3 DNA sequence: TGTGCCAGCTCCAACGGGGGACAGCGGAATGAAAAACTGTTTTTT. As protein: CASSNGGQRNEKLFF. Filled out from reference TRBV18 and TRBJ1-4, the complete variable domain reads NAGVMQNPRHLVRRRGQEARLRCSPMKGHSHVYWYRQLPEEGLKFMVYLQKENIIDESGMPKERFSAEFPKEGPSILRIQQVVRGDSAAYFCASSNGGQRNEKLFFGSGTQLSVL.

The chain couples TRBV5-6 to TRBJ2-7, with 8 bases matching TRBD1. From germline, CDR1 is SGHDT and CDR2 YYEEEE. The CDR3 consists of 15 residues. V was pared by 1 base and J by 7 bases, with 10 bases of the junction left unmatched. The CDR3 DNA reads TGTGCCAGCAGCTTGATGGACAGGGATAGGGGGGAGCAGTACTTC. This translates into CASSLMDRDRGEQYF.

The J gene is TRBJ2-2, the V gene TRBV5-1; 11 nucleotides line up with TRBD1. The length of the CDR3 is 15 residues. Per germline, CDR1 SGHRS and CDR2 YFSETQ. With V trimmed by 5 bases and J by 6 bases, 6 bases remained unmatched. The CDR3 sequence: CASSLRDRGAGELFF. CDR3 DNA: TGCGCCAGCAGTCTCCGGGACAGGGGGGCCGGGGAGCTGTTTTTT.

The chain is built from TRBV19 and TRBJ2-3; maybe TRBD2 (6 bases). The CDR3 has 13 residues. V was shortened by 3 bases and J by 5 bases, with 9 bases between the two germline ends. CDR1 is LNHDA and CDR2 is SQIVND in the germline V gene (reference sequence). The CDR3 region is CASSIGGLDTQYF. As DNA, the CDR3 is TGTGCCAGTAGTATTGGGGGGTTAGATACGCAGTATTTT.

For this clone: Sequence at one end of the junction differs from germline and may be a read error. This chain connects TRBV11-2 to TRBJ1-4, with TRBD1 identical over 7 bases. This CDR3 is 16 amino acids long. Germline V gene data show CDR1 as SGHAT and CDR2 as FQNNGV. The CDR3 protein is CASRQRTGAYNDKLFF. In DNA, the CDR3 is TGTGCCAGCAGACAGCGTACAGGGGCCTATAATGACAAACTGTTTTTT.

This chain connects TRBV5-6 to TRBJ2-7, with 8 positions matching TRBD1. With V trimmed by 4 bases and J by 3 bases, 9 bases remained unmatched. Germline V gene data show CDR1 as SGHDT and CDR2 as YYEEEE. This CDR3 spans 15 amino acids. The CDR3 DNA reads TGTGCCAGCAGCCCGACGGGACAGGACTTCTACGAGCAGTACTTC. This sequence encodes CASSPTGQDFYEQYF. Supplemented by reference TRBV5-6 and TRBJ2-7, the full variable domain reads DAGVTQSPTHLIKTRGQQVTLRCSPKSGHDTVSWYQQALGQGPQFIFQYYEEEERQRGNFPDRFSGHQFPNYSSELNVNALLLGDSALYLCASSPTGQDFYEQYFGPGTRLTVT.

The chain employs TRBV6-5 and TRBJ2-5; 8 bases align to TRBD1. The germline CDR1 and CDR2 sequences are MNHEY and SVGAGI. Losses at the gene ends were 6 bases for V and 0 bases for J; bases not matched to a gene: 3. The CDR3 is 14 amino acids. CDR3 sequence: CASSRQGNQETQYF. CDR3 DNA: TGTGCCAGCAGCCGACAGGGGAACCAAGAGACCCAGTACTTC.

This chain joins TRBV11-2 and TRBJ2-7, with a possible D match to TRBD1 (7 bases). Germline values: CDR1 SGHAT, CDR2 FQNNGV. The germline V and J ends were trimmed by 7 bases and 1 base, with 17 bases remaining between them. This CDR3 contains 15 residues. The DNA for the CDR3 is TGTGCCAGCACCAAGGGGGCGGGACCGTCCTACGAGCAGTACTTC. It translates to CASTKGAGPSYEQYF.

The V and J genes are TRBV11-2 and TRBJ2-2; TRBD2 is a possible D gene (5 bases). The CDR3 runs 14 residues. Germline V gene sequence: CDR1 SGHAT, CDR2 FQNNGV. V was cut by 1 base and J by 5 bases, with 8 bases left in between. CDR3 nucleotide sequence: TGTGCCAGCAGCTTAGTAGCGCTGACCGGGGAGCTGTTTTTT. Translating it yields CASSLVALTGELFF.

The chain has TRBV7-8 and TRBJ1-5; D not certain. Trimming shortened V by 5 bases and J by 13 bases, and 18 bases separated the two germline ends. CDR3 length equals 13 residues. Germline CDR1 reads SGHVS; CDR2 reads FQNEAQ. The CDR3 DNA is TGTGCCAGCAGCCCCCAAGTGATGGCATTACAGCATTTT. It yields the protein CASSPQVMALQHF. Based on the CDR3 plus reference TRBV7-8 and TRBJ1-5, the full variable domain is GAGVSQSPRYKVAKRGQDVALRCDPISGHVSLFWYQQALGQGPEFLTYFQNEAQLDKSGLPSDRFFAERPEGSVSTLKIQRTQQEDSAVYLCASSPQVMALQHFGDGTRLSIL.

The V and J genes are TRBV6-5 and TRBJ1-2; no definite D call. CDR3 size: 13 residues. Germline lookup yields CDR1 MNHEY and CDR2 SVGAGI. The CDR3 sequence is CAIRREGGYGYTF. The DNA for the CDR3 is TGTGCTATCCGAAGAGAGGGCGGCTATGGCTACACCTTC.

The chain is built from TRBV7-9 and TRBJ2-1; 7 bases are a match to TRBD2. Germline CDR1 reads SEHNR; CDR2 reads FQNEAQ (reference sequence). Trimming removed 1 base from V and 6 bases from J; junction bases left unmatched: 3. The CDR3 is 14 amino acids. CDR3 in DNA: TGTGCCAGCAGCTTAGTAGCTAGCGGCAATGAGCAGTTCTTC. This encodes CASSLVASGNEQFF.

This chain joins TRBV6-5 and TRBJ1-1; D is unclear. Germline loops: CDR1 MNHEY, CDR2 SVGAGI. The length of the CDR3 is 13 residues. V was shortened by 0 bases and J by 3 bases, with 5 bases between the two germline ends. The DNA of the CDR3 is TGTGCCAGCAGTTACTCGTATCACACTGAAGCTTTCTTT. This translates into CASSYSYHTEAFF.

This chain uses TRBV11-2 with TRBJ2-1; tentatively, D is TRBD1 (6 bases). Germline values: CDR1 SGHAT, CDR2 FQNNGV. The CDR3 has 15 residues. Trimming cost V 5 bases and J 0 bases, with 11 bases left between them. In DNA form, the CDR3 reads TGTGCCAGCAGCCAAGGACAGAGCTCCTACAATGAGCAGTTCTTC. Protein: CASSQGQSSYNEQFF.

J is TRBJ2-1 and V is TRBV6-4, with 7 nucleotides matching TRBD1. CDR1 is MRHNA, CDR2 SNTAGT, per germline. CDR3 size: 16 residues. V trimming: 4 bases; J trimming: 9 bases; junction bases outside the gene matches: 15. The DNA for the CDR3 is TGTGCCAGCAGTGCCCAAGGGACAGCGGAAACCAGTGAGCAGTTCTTC. Translated, it gives CASSAQGTAETSEQFF.

J is TRBJ2-1 and V is TRBV4-2; TRBD2 matches 8 bases. The germline V gene encodes CDR1 LGHNA and CDR2 YNFKEQ. Losses at the gene ends were 1 base for V and 3 bases for J; bases not matched to a gene: 11. The CDR3 is 18 residues long. CDR3 DNA: TGTGCCAGCAGCCAAGTGGACGTCGAGGGACTAGGCTACAATGAGCAGTTCTTC. Protein sequence: CASSQVDVEGLGYNEQFF.

The chain has TRBV4-3 and TRBJ1-2; 8 nucleotides align to TRBD1. The germline gives CDR1 LGHNA, CDR2 YSLEER. Trimming cost V 0 bases and J 6 bases; bases outside gene matches: 15. This CDR3 is 18 amino acids long. Here the CDR3 DNA reads TGCGCCAGCAGCCAAGATTTGGTGTCTGTACAGGGGGTGAATGGCTACACCTTC. Residues: CASSQDLVSVQGVNGYTF.

The rearrangement uses TRBV6-5 and TRBJ2-5, with D perhaps matching TRBD2 (7 bases). The CDR3 runs to 15 residues. The germline V gene encodes CDR1 MNHEY and CDR2 SVGAGI. The V gene lost 5 bases and the J gene lost 5 bases, with 18 bases spanning the gap. The CDR3 DNA sequence: TGTGCCAGCAGTATGGGGGGGGGCGCATGGGAGACCCAGTACTTC. Translating it yields CASSMGGGAWETQYF.

J is TRBJ1-4 and V is TRBV15; no clear D gene. CDR3 length: 15 amino acids. Deletions cut 1 base from V and 4 bases from J, with 10 bases between. Germline V gives CDR1 LNHNV, CDR2 YYDKDF (reference sequence). The CDR3 loop reads CATSRVQRDNEKLFF. CDR3 DNA sequence: TGTGCCACCAGCAGAGTCCAGCGGGATAATGAAAAACTGTTTTTT.

This clone has more than one count but fewer than ten. This chain links TRBV5-1 with TRBJ2-7; D perhaps matches TRBD2 (5 bases). Germline V gene sequence: CDR1 SGHRS, CDR2 YFSETQ. Trimming stripped 4 bases from V and 3 bases from J, with 11 bases between. CDR3 length: 13 amino acids. The CDR3 DNA reads TGCGCCAGCAGCGAACTAGAAGGCTACGAGCAGTACTTC. The encoded protein is CASSELEGYEQYF.